What follows are 26 T cell receptor beta chains derived from one specimen sequenced in a study of Graves' ophthalmopathy and Graves' hyperthyroidism. Scientists amplified the TCR beta CDR3 regions from RNA transcripts. The workflow started with a first-round RT-PCR run with HTBI primers and then moved on to a second-round multiplex PCR. Each CDR3 protein is one row after TCRdb ran MiXCR on the multiplex PCR reads. The sample lists 600,000 to 650,000 distinct CDR3 sequences; 22% were seen once. Sequenced sample: peripheral blood. The source is a woman aged 18 to 35 with stable Graves' hyperthyroidism. Some clones in this sample may be carry-over from other donors' samples.

This clonotype was picked up a small number of times. The gene calls are TRBV6-5 and TRBJ1-1, with unresolved D. V lost 5 bases to trimming and J lost 1 base, with 8 bases between them. The CDR3 loop spans 13 amino acids. Germline V gives CDR1 MNHEY, CDR2 SVGAGI. CDR3 amino acids: CASSHRQNTEAFF. The CDR3 nucleotides are TGTGCCAGCAGTCATCGACAGAACACTGAAGCTTTCTTT.

The chain combines TRBV18 with TRBJ2-2; D remains unclear. The germline V gene encodes CDR1 KGHSH and CDR2 LQKENI. With 2 bases removed from V and 4 bases from J, the gap between germline ends came to 8 bases. This CDR3 comprises 14 residues. The CDR3 sequence: CASSPKMVTGELFF. In DNA, the CDR3 is TGTGCCAGCTCACCAAAGATGGTCACCGGGGAGCTGTTTTTT.

This clonotype came up many times. The genes are TRBV6-1 and TRBJ2-7; 9 bases map to TRBD2. The trim removed 1 base at V and 3 bases at J, leaving 7 bases unmatched. CDR3 size: 16 residues. CDR1 MNHNS and CDR2 SASEGT come from the germline V gene. The CDR3, as DNA: TGTGCCAGCAGTGAAGATCCGGGACTAGCCGTCTACGAGCAGTACTTC. It translates to CASSEDPGLAVYEQYF.

This clonotype was recorded many times. The rearrangement links TRBV6-2 or TRBV6-3 to TRBJ1-5; unclear D gene. CDR1 and CDR2 from the germline V gene are MNHEY and SVGEGT. This CDR3 contains 17 residues. Trimming left V 5 bases short and J 2 bases short, with 19 bases between. The CDR3 bases are TGTGCCAGCAGTCCCCCCGGGTCGGGGTTTGGCAATCAGCCCCAGCATTTT. Protein product: CASSPPGSGFGNQPQHF.

This clonotype showed up many times. The chain combines TRBV20-1 with TRBJ2-7; 9 bases fit TRBD1. The V gene end was trimmed by 4 bases and the J gene end by 6 bases; junction bases not matched to a gene: 16. The germline CDR1 and CDR2 sequences are DFQATT and SNEGSKA (reference sequence). The CDR3 is 16 residues long. CDR3 coding DNA: TGCAGTGCTACCCACAACACAGGGGGCTCCTCAGGCGAGCAGTACTTC. Amino acid sequence: CSATHNTGGSSGEQYF.

This clonotype was recorded many times. The V gene is TRBV6-4, the J gene TRBJ1-5; weak D call: TRBD1 (5 bases). The CDR3 runs to 14 residues. With 4 bases removed from V and 7 bases from J, the gap between germline ends came to 14 bases. Germline CDR1 is MRHNA and CDR2 is SNTAGT. CDR3 region: CASSAVGGSQPQHF. The DNA for the CDR3 is TGTGCCAGCAGTGCTGTTGGGGGATCGCAGCCCCAGCATTTT.

In this sample, this clonotype turned up many times. The chain employs TRBV7-2 and TRBJ2-7; D possibly corresponds to TRBD1 (5 bases). Trimming pared 5 bases from V and 6 bases from J, leaving 11 bases between. The CDR3 covers 12 residues. Per the germline V gene, CDR1 is SGHTA and CDR2 is FQGNSA. CDR3 amino acids: CASSPAGLEQYF. CDR3 nucleotide sequence: TGTGCCAGCAGCCCCGCAGGGCTCGAGCAGTACTTC.

This clonotype has a count of ten or more. V gene TRBV15 combines with J gene TRBJ1-1; the D is unclear. Germline V CDR1 and CDR2: LNHNV, YYDKDF (reference sequence). Trimming removed 0 bases from V and 0 bases from J, with 8 bases in between. There are 15 residues in the CDR3. In nucleotides, the CDR3 is TGTGCCACCAGCAGAGAGAAAGCTCTGAACACTGAAGCTTTCTTT. Translated, it gives CATSREKALNTEAFF.

At least ten counts were recorded for this clonotype. The chain couples TRBV3-1 to TRBJ1-3, with no clear D. Trimming pared 3 bases from V and 4 bases from J, leaving 7 bases between. Per the germline V gene, CDR1 is LGHDT and CDR2 is YNNKEL (reference sequence). This CDR3 is built from 13 residues. This chain's CDR3 is CASSHFSGNTIYF. The CDR3 DNA follows: TGTGCCAGCAGCCATTTTTCCGGAAACACCATATATTTT.

The rearrangement uses TRBV9 and TRBJ1-1, with D unresolved. Looked up from germline, CDR1 is SGDLS and CDR2 is YYNGEE. The CDR3 runs 16 residues. V was trimmed by 3 bases and J by 3 bases, leaving 18 bases between them. The CDR3 region has the DNA TGTGCCAGCAGCGCCGAAGAGAATAGCTGGGACACTGAAGCTTTCTTT. Protein: CASSAEENSWDTEAFF.

The chain uses TRBV11-2 and TRBJ2-2, with D possibly TRBD2 on 6 matching bases. V was pared by 5 bases and J by 5 bases, with 18 bases between. Germline CDR1 is SGHAT and CDR2 is FQNNGV. The CDR3 runs to 16 residues. The CDR3 protein is CASSPRGSSQTGELFF. The CDR3 DNA is TGTGCCAGCAGCCCGCGGGGATCTAGTCAAACCGGGGAGCTGTTTTTT.

In its sample, this clonotype was seen many times. V gene TRBV28 combines with J gene TRBJ2-7; 11 nucleotides line up with TRBD2. With V trimmed by 7 bases and J by 3 bases, 8 bases remained unmatched. Germline lookup yields CDR1 MDHEN and CDR2 SYDVKM. The CDR3 contains 15 residues. The CDR3 DNA follows: TGTGCCAGCAACCTTAGCGGGAGGGCTCACTACGAGCAGTACTTC. This translates into CASNLSGRAHYEQYF.

This clonotype appeared many times. The chain joins TRBV7-2 to TRBJ1-6; maybe TRBD1 (5 bases). Trimming pared 5 bases from V and 3 bases from J, leaving 11 bases between. CDR3 size: 15 residues. CDR1 is SGHTA, CDR2 FQGNSA, per germline. The chain's CDR3 is CASSATGGYNSPLHF. CDR3 bases: TGTGCCAGCAGCGCCACAGGAGGCTATAATTCACCCCTCCACTTT.

In this sample, this clonotype turned up many times. This sequence joins TRBV6-1 and TRBJ2-5, with a weak D call TRBD2 (6 bases). The CDR3 runs to 11 residues. Per germline, CDR1 MNHNS and CDR2 SASEGT. Written as DNA, the CDR3 is TGTGAGGTAGCGGAGACTGGGACCCAGTACTTC. It is translated as CEVAETGTQYF.

The table lists this clonotype with a few counts. It may be a read error: a sequence one base away is much more abundant. The rearrangement links TRBV5-1 to TRBJ1-5, with D tentatively TRBD1 (5 bases). Germline CDR1 reads SGHRS; CDR2 reads YFSETQ. Trimming took 4 bases from V and 3 from J, leaving 17 bases between them. The CDR3 runs 16 residues. As DNA, the CDR3 is TGCGCCAGCAGCCCCTCCGTTGGAGGGGACAATCAGCCCCAGCATTTT. This translates into CASSPSVGGDNQPQHF.

V is TRBV11-3 and J is TRBJ1-1; a possible D gene is TRBD1 (5 bases). Per the germline V gene, CDR1 is SGHNT and CDR2 is YENEEA. This CDR3 region has 14 residues. Trimming cost V 4 bases and J 0 bases, with 9 bases left between them. CDR3 nucleotide sequence: TGTGCCAGCAGCTCTATAGGGGTGAACACTGAAGCTTTCTTT. Its protein is CASSSIGVNTEAFF.

This clonotype has a count of ten or more. The CDR3 coding sequence is TGTGCCAGCGCTACTCACAGGGGAGACACTGAAGCTTTCTTT. Its translation is CASATHRGDTEAFF. The J gene is TRBJ1-1, the V gene TRBV6-5; TRBD1 agrees at 7 bases. The junction had 9 bases not matched to a gene; V was cut back by 8 bases and J by 3 bases. CDR1 and CDR2 (germline): MNHEY, SVGAGI. This CDR3 has 14 residues.

This clonotype appeared many times. This chain links TRBV11-3 with TRBJ2-7, with TRBD1 as a possible D gene (6 bases). CDR3 length: 14 amino acids. Between the trimmed V and J ends, which lost 1 base and 4 bases, there was a span of 11 bases. Per the germline V gene, CDR1 is SGHNT and CDR2 is YENEEA. The CDR3 DNA is TGTGCCAGCAGCTTAGTGGGACACTTATACGAGCAGTACTTC. Its protein product is CASSLVGHLYEQYF.

In its sample, this clonotype was seen many times. The V and J genes are TRBV7-6 and TRBJ2-5; D could derive from TRBD1 or TRBD2 (6 bases each). Germline CDR1 and CDR2: SGHVS and FNYEAQ. V gave up 5 bases and J gave up 5 bases, with 24 bases separating them. The CDR3 covers 17 residues. The CDR3 protein is CASSLQRGAGVGETQYF. CDR3 nucleotides: TGTGCCAGCAGCCTTCAGAGGGGGGCCGGGGTTGGGGAGACCCAGTACTTC.

Ten or more counts support this clonotype. The chain uses TRBV4-1 and TRBJ1-1; 7 bases are a match to TRBD1. The CDR3 sequence is 14 residues long. V trimming: 6 bases; J trimming: 2 bases; junction bases outside the gene matches: 6. Germline V gene lookup returns CDR1 MGHRA and CDR2 YSYEKL. The CDR3 reads CASRRPGGNTEAFF. DNA for the CDR3: TGCGCCAGCAGACGTCCAGGGGGAAACACTGAAGCTTTCTTT.

A few counts support this clonotype. This sequence may be a read error, since a much larger clone differs from it by one base. V usage is TRBV12-3 or TRBV12-4 and J usage is TRBJ2-7, with a possible D match to TRBD1 (6 bases). This CDR3 region has 13 residues. The germline V and J ends were trimmed by 10 bases and 4 bases, with 17 bases remaining between them. CDR3 DNA: TGTGCCACGGCCGGGACAAGGGAATACGAGCAGTACTTC. It is translated as CATAGTREYEQYF.

This clonotype was detected many times. The chain has TRBV12-5 and TRBJ2-2; maybe TRBD1 (6 bases). The V and J ends lost 0 bases and 7 bases respectively, with 15 bases between them. The CDR3 runs 16 residues. The germline gives CDR1 LGHNT, CDR2 FRNRAP. CDR3 loop: CASGLVQGGKLGELFF. CDR3 nucleotides: TGTGCTAGTGGTTTGGTACAGGGTGGAAAGCTCGGGGAGCTGTTTTTT.

This clonotype was observed a handful of times. This chain joins TRBV30 and TRBJ1-2, with 7 bases fitting TRBD1. J lost 4 bases, V lost 3 bases, and 8 bases had no gene match. The germline V gene has CDR1 GTSNPN and CDR2 SVGIG (reference sequence). CDR3 size: 14 residues. CDR3 amino acids: CAWSGTARLYGYTF. CDR3 nucleotide sequence: TGTGCCTGGAGCGGGACAGCGAGACTCTATGGCTACACCTTC.

This chain uses TRBV5-1 with TRBJ2-7; D is perhaps TRBD1 or TRBD2 (5 bases each). The V and J ends lost 0 bases and 1 base respectively, with 11 bases between them. Germline V gives CDR1 SGHRS, CDR2 YFSETQ. This CDR3 region has 15 residues. Here the CDR3 reads CASSLAGAASYEQYF. The CDR3 region has the DNA TGCGCCAGCAGCTTGGCCGGGGCAGCTTCCTACGAGCAGTACTTC.

This chain links TRBV30 with TRBJ1-6; D might be TRBD1 (5 bases). Trimming took off 0 bases at V and 2 bases at J, with 11 bases between the two ends. The CDR3 is 16 amino acids. The V gene's germline CDR1 is GTSNPN and CDR2 SVGIG (reference sequence). Here the CDR3 DNA reads TGTGCCTGGAGTGTACTCAGGGCGCCCTATAATTCACCCCTCCACTTT. Translation: CAWSVLRAPYNSPLHF. Complete variable domain (other parts from reference TRBV30 and TRBJ1-6): SQTIHQWPATLVQPVGSPLSLECTVEGTSNPNLYWYRQAAGRGLQLLFYSVGIGQISSEVPQNLSASRPQDRQFILSSKKLLLSDSGFYLCAWSVLRAPYNSPLHFGNGTRLTVT.

At least ten counts were recorded for this clonotype. The chain uses TRBV4-1 and TRBJ1-6, with D perhaps TRBD1 (5 bases). This CDR3 comprises 17 residues. The V and J ends lost 3 bases and 9 bases respectively, with 21 bases between them. Germline lookup yields CDR1 MGHRA and CDR2 YSYEKL. This chain's CDR3 is CASSHEIPGTVPSPLHF. The CDR3 nucleotides are TGCGCCAGCAGCCATGAGATCCCCGGGACGGTCCCTTCACCCCTCCACTTT.